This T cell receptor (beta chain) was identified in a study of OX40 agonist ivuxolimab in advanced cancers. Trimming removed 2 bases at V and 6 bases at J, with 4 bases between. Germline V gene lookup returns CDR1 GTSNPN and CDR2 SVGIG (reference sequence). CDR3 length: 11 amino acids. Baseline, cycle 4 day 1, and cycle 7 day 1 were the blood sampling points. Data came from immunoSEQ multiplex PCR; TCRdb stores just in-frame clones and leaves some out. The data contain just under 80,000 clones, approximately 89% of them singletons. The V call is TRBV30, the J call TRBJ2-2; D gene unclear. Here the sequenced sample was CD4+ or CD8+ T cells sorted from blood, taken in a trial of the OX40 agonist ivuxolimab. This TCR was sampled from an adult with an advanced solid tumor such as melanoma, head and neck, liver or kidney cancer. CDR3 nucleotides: TGTGCCTGGAGTCCCTCCGGGGAGCTGTTTTTT. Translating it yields CAWSPSGELFF.